This T cell receptor beta chain was sequenced for a study of cytomegalovirus exposure and HLA in healthy donors. Study background: An analysis done earlier identified 100 million to 140 million unique TCR beta sequences from approximately 180 million T cells.

The PCR had 60 Vbeta and 13 Jbeta primers. TCRdb's table, derived via immunoSEQ multiplex PCR, lists solely in-frame clones and lacks some. The profile shows tens of thousands of clones, around 77% of them singletons. V was pared by 5 bases and J by 1 base, with 1 base of the junction left unmatched. The CDR3 length is 14 residues. CDR1 SGHNT and CDR2 YENEEA come from the germline V gene. The genes are TRBV11-3 and TRBJ2-4; 8 bases map to TRBD2. The sample was PBMCs. The receptor comes from a man aged 25 to 40 in good health and CMV-seronegative. This CDR3 is CASSTGGAKNIQYF. The CDR3, as DNA: TGTGCCAGCAGCACGGGGGGGGCCAAAAACATTCAGTACTTC.